The next 15 T cell receptor beta chains were all read from a single sample in a study of blood T cell repertoires in COVID-19. Assay used: immunoSEQ multiplex PCR; TCRdb lists only in-frame clones, some missing. The sample carries 200,000 or so clones, about 80% recorded once. The sequencing input was PBMCs or T cells enriched from blood (not recorded which). The receptors here all came from a man between 60 and 70 years old who had recovered from COVID-19.

The sample holds a few counts of this clone. The gene calls are TRBV5-1 and TRBJ1-4; 10 nucleotides match TRBD1. CDR3 length: 15 residues. From germline, CDR1 is SGHRS and CDR2 YFSETQ. V lost 3 bases to trimming and J lost 8 bases; unmatched junction nucleotides: 7. For the CDR3, the DNA is TGCGCCAGCAGCTCCTCCGGGACAGGGGAGGAAAAACTGTTTTTT. It is translated as CASSSSGTGEEKLFF. Using reference TRBV5-1 and TRBJ1-4 for the parts outside the CDR3, the full variable domain is KAGVTQTPRYLIKTRGQQVTLSCSPISGHRSVSWYQQTPGQGLQFLFEYFSETQRNKGNFPGRFSGRQFSNSRSEMNVSTLELGDSALYLCASSSSGTGEEKLFFGSGTQLSVL.

The chain combines TRBV10-2 with TRBJ2-1; perhaps TRBD1 as D (7 bases). The length of the CDR3 is 14 residues. Germline V gene lookup returns CDR1 WSHSY and CDR2 SAAADI. V lost 6 bases, J lost 5 bases, and 14 bases lay in between. The CDR3 region has the DNA TGCGCCAGCAGGGCGGGACAGATTCACAATGAGCAGTTCTTC. This encodes CASRAGQIHNEQFF.

This sequence joins TRBV10-2 and TRBJ2-7, with 14 bases lining up with TRBD2. J lost 2 bases, V lost 0 bases, and 3 bases had no gene match. The CDR3 has 17 residues. Germline V CDR1 and CDR2: WSHSY, SAAADI. The CDR3 DNA sequence: TGCGCCAGCAGTGAGTCCGGGGGACTAGCGGGGGCCTACGAGCAGTACTTC. It is translated as CASSESGGLAGAYEQYF.

This clone was observed a few times. The chain is built from TRBV3-1 (or the pseudogene TRBV3-2) and TRBJ2-1; D is unclear. This CDR3 is 17 amino acids long. Germline V CDR1 and CDR2: LGHDT, YNNKEL (reference sequence). V shed 0 bases and J shed 0 bases, with 12 bases lying between them. CDR3 protein: CASSQESRWSSYNEQFF. CDR3 DNA sequence: TGTGCCAGCAGCCAAGAATCACGCTGGAGCTCCTACAATGAGCAGTTCTTC.

The J gene is TRBJ2-7, the V gene TRBV30; TRBD1 aligns across 7 bases. The CDR3 is 14 amino acids. The germline V gene has CDR1 GTSNPN and CDR2 SVGIG (reference sequence). Trimming at V came to 2 bases and at J to 2 bases, leaving 6 bases not matched to a gene. In DNA form, the CDR3 reads TGTGCCTGGAGTCCGGGACAGATCGCCTACGAGCAGTACTTC. Amino acid sequence: CAWSPGQIAYEQYF.

This chain connects TRBV10-3 to TRBJ2-5, with a possible D match to TRBD2 (5 bases). V shed 0 bases and J shed 6 bases, with 14 bases lying between them. Germline V gene sequence: CDR1 ENHRY, CDR2 SYGVKD. The CDR3 is 15 residues long. The CDR3 bases are TGTGCCATCAGTGAGTCTGCGGGCCTCGGGCAGACCCAGTACTTC. Protein sequence: CAISESAGLGQTQYF.

This chain connects TRBV6-6 to TRBJ1-2; TRBD1 matches 9 bases. CDR1 MNHNY and CDR2 SVGAGI come from the germline V gene (reference sequence). After removal of 5 bases from V and 8 bases from J, the junction contained 3 bases not matched to a gene. The CDR3 is 12 residues long. CDR3 sequence (DNA): TGTGCCAGCAGTGATGGACAGGGGGGCTACACCTTC. Protein product: CASSDGQGGYTF.

The chain links TRBV7-3 to TRBJ2-1; weak D call: TRBD2 (6 bases). The V end lost 4 bases, the J end lost 0 bases, and 16 bases lay between the germline ends. The CDR3 extends over 17 amino acids. Germline assignment: CDR1 SGHTA and CDR2 FQGTGA. The CDR3 is CASSSSGTSSSYNEQFF. The CDR3 DNA reads as TGTGCCAGCAGCTCTTCCGGGACTTCGAGCTCCTACAATGAGCAGTTCTTC.

The chain recombines TRBV5-1 with TRBJ2-4, with D uncertain. The CDR3 is 13 residues long. The germline CDR1 and CDR2 sequences are SGHRS and YFSETQ. V gave up 0 bases and J gave up 5 bases, with 6 bases separating them. CDR3 in amino acids: CASSLAVQNIQYF. The CDR3, as DNA: TGCGCCAGCAGCTTGGCCGTCCAAAACATTCAGTACTTC.

The rearrangement uses TRBV25-1 and TRBJ1-4, with 7 bases that match TRBD1. CDR1 and CDR2 (germline): MGHDK, SYGVNS. V lost 2 bases to trimming and J lost 3 bases; unmatched junction nucleotides: 3. This CDR3 comprises 15 residues. CDR3 DNA sequence: TGTGCCAGCAGTGAACAGGGGGTGGCTAATGAAAAACTGTTTTTT. It is translated as CASSEQGVANEKLFF.

The chain couples TRBV2 to TRBJ1-5; TRBD1 agrees at 8 bases. The ends lost 5 bases at V and 3 bases at J; junction bases unmatched: 6. CDR3 length: 15 amino acids. The germline CDR1 and CDR2 sequences are SNHLY and FYNNEI. The CDR3 region has the DNA TGTGCCAGCAGTTCCGGACAGGGAGACAATCAGCCCCAGCATTTT. Amino acid sequence: CASSSGQGDNQPQHF.

The J gene is TRBJ1-1, the V gene TRBV4-3; possible D gene TRBD1, 5 bases. The CDR3 extends over 14 amino acids. The V gene's germline CDR1 is LGHNA and CDR2 YSLEER. The ends were cut back, 4 bases at V and 1 base at J, with 10 bases in the middle. In DNA form, the CDR3 reads TGCGCCAGCAGCCCGGAGGGGAGGAACACTGAAGCTTTCTTT. Its protein is CASSPEGRNTEAFF.

The chain links TRBV25-1 to TRBJ1-4; D remains unclear. This CDR3 has 16 residues. Trimming removed 2 bases from V and 5 bases from J, with 15 bases in between. Per the germline V gene, CDR1 is MGHDK and CDR2 is SYGVNS. The CDR3 DNA reads as TGTGCCAGCAGTGAACCCGAACGGCCAGCGAATGAAAAACTGTTTTTT. Translating gives CASSEPERPANEKLFF.

This chain links TRBV5-1 with TRBJ2-5; 11 nucleotides match TRBD1. The germline V gene has CDR1 SGHRS and CDR2 YFSETQ. This CDR3 comprises 15 residues. V gave up 4 bases and J gave up 5 bases; unmatched junction bases: 7. CDR3 sequence: CASSLRTGGAETQYF. CDR3 nucleotide sequence: TGCGCCAGCAGCCTCCGGACAGGGGGCGCGGAGACCCAGTACTTC.

The chain recombines TRBV27 with TRBJ2-3; TRBD2 is a possible D gene (7 bases). Trimming cost V 1 base and J 6 bases, with 14 bases left between them. The CDR3 totals 15 residues. CDR1 and CDR2 (germline): MNHEY, SMNVEV (reference sequence). CDR3 residues: CASSLFSGGRDTQYF. The CDR3, as DNA: TGTGCCAGCAGTTTATTTTCCGGGGGGCGTGATACGCAGTATTTT.